What follows describes a single T cell receptor (beta chain). Germline CDR1 and CDR2: SGHDN and FVKESK. V was pared by 0 bases and J by 0 bases, with 10 bases of the junction left unmatched. The CDR3 is 19 amino acids. Sequencing was performed with immunoSEQ multiplex PCR; in TCRdb, only in-frame clones are kept and a portion is missing. The sample carries 40,000 to 65,000 clones, more than 90% recorded once. This entry is derived from a study of chemoradiotherapy in HPV16-positive cancers. This specimen consisted of blood, obtained from a patient who underwent chemoradiotherapy. V usage is TRBV14 and J usage is TRBJ2-3, with 9 bases identical to TRBD2. This clonotype was sampled from a human donor with HPV-associated anogenital cancer. The CDR3 sequence: CASSQEISGLALSTDTQYF. CDR3 bases: TGTGCCAGCAGCCAAGAGATCTCCGGACTAGCGCTGAGCACAGATACGCAGTATTTT.